This TCR beta chain was recovered during a study of CD8 T cells in Susac syndrome. The CDR3 loop spans 14 amino acids. V was clipped by 0 bases and J by 8 bases, with 13 bases between them. Germline CDR1 LGHDT, CDR2 YNNKEL (reference sequence). Reverse transcription of roughly 0.5 to 1 ug RNA was carried out with random hexamers. The method of amplification for TCR beta CDR3 was immunoSEQ multiplex PCR, covering 54 Vbeta and 13 Jbeta. TCRdb independently ran MiXCR on the immunoSEQ multiplex PCR reads; one entry per CDR3 protein. The data show 150,000 to 200,000 distinct CDR3 sequences, around 94% seen once. Sequencing of TCR beta drew on CD8+ and CD4+ T cells from blood. Patients having Susac syndrome satisfied recently defined diagnostic criteria for definite or probable disease. Negative isolation was used for CD8+ and CD4+ T cells, and FACS enrichment was applied to TEMRA cells.

The source of this sequence is a human donor with Susac syndrome. The chain uses TRBV3-1 and TRBJ1-2; possible D gene TRBD1, 5 bases. Sequencing was done on a sample of CD4+ T cells from PBMCs. CDR3 loop: CASSQDRESRGYTF. Written as DNA, the CDR3 is TGTGCCAGCAGCCAAGACAGGGAGAGTAGAGGCTACACCTTC. Based on the CDR3 plus reference TRBV3-1 and TRBJ1-2, the full variable domain is DTAVSQTPKYLVTQMGNDKSIKCEQNLGHDTMYWYKQDSKKFLKIMFSYNNKELIINETVPNRFSPKSPDKAHLNLHINSLELGDSAVYFCASSQDRESRGYTFGSGTRLTVV.